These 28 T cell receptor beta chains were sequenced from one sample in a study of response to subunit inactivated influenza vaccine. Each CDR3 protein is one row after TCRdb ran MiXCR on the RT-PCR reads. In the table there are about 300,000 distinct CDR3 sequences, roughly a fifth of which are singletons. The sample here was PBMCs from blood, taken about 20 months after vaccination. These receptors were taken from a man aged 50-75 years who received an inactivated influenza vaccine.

The chain's CDR3 is CATSRVRVQETQYF. The CDR3 DNA reads TGTGCCACCAGCAGAGTTCGGGTTCAAGAGACCCAGTACTTC. This rearrangement joins TRBV15 to TRBJ2-5; D is ambiguous. CDR1 and CDR2 (germline): LNHNV, YYDKDF (reference sequence). The CDR3 is 14 amino acids. V lost 1 base, J lost 2 bases, and 8 bases lay in between.

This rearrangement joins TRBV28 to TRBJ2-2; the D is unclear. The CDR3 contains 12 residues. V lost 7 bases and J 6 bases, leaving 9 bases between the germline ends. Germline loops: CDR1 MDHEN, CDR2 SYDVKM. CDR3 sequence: CASKTWAGELFF. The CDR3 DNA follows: TGTGCCAGCAAGACGTGGGCCGGGGAGCTGTTTTTT.

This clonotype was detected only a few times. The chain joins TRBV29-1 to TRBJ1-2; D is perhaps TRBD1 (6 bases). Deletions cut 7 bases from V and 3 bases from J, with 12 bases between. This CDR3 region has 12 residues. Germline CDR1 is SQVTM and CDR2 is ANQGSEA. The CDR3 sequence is CSGGGADYGYTF. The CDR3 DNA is TGCAGCGGTGGGGGGGCGGACTATGGCTACACCTTC.

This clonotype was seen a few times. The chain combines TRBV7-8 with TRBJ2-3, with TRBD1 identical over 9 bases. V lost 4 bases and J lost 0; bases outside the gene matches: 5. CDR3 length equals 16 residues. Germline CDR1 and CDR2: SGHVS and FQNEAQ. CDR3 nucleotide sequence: TGTGCCAGCAGCTCGGACAGGGGCGCTAGCACAGATACGCAGTATTTT. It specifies CASSSDRGASTDTQYF.

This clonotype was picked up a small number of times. The CDR3 protein is CASSDTNRGGSEAFF. CDR3 DNA sequence: TGTGCCAGCTCGGACACTAACAGGGGTGGGTCCGAAGCTTTCTTT. This chain joins TRBV18 and TRBJ1-1; TRBD1 agrees at 7 bases. The germline V gene encodes CDR1 KGHSH and CDR2 LQKENI. CDR3 size: 15 residues. Trimming at V came to 6 bases and at J to 8 bases, leaving 15 bases not matched to a gene.

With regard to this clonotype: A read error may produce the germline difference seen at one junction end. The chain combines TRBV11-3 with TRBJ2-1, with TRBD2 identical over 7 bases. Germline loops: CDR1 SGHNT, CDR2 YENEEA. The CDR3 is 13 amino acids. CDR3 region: CASSLDGGDEKFF. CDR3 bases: TGTGCCAGCAGCTTAGATGGGGGGGATGAGAAGTTCTTC.

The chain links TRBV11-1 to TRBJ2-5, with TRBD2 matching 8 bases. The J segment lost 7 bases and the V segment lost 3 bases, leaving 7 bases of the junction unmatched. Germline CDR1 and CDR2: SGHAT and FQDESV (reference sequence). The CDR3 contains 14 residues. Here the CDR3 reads CASSFSAREATQYF. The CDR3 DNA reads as TGTGCCAGCAGCTTTTCAGCGCGGGAGGCGACCCAGTACTTC.

CDR3 nucleotides: TGTGCCAGCAGCGCCAACATAGCGGGAGTCAACAATGAGCAGTTCTTC. It is translated as CASSANIAGVNNEQFF. The rearrangement uses TRBV9 and TRBJ2-1; 9 nucleotides match TRBD2. This CDR3 has 16 residues. Germline assignment: CDR1 SGDLS and CDR2 YYNGEE. The V gene end was trimmed by 3 bases and the J gene end by 5 bases; junction bases not matched to a gene: 9.

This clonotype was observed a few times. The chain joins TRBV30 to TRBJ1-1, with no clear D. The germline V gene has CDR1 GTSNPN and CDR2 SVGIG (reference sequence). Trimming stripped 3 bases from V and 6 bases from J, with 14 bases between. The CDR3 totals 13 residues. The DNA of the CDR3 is TGTGCCTGGAGGGACCCCCATCGGGCTGAAGCTTTCTTT. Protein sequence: CAWRDPHRAEAFF.

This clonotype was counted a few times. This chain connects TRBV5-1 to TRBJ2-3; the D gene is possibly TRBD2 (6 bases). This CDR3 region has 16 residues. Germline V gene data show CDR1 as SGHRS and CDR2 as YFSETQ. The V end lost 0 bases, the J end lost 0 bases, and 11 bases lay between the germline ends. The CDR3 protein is CASSLESGRSTDTQYF. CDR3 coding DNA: TGCGCCAGCAGCTTGGAGTCCGGGAGAAGCACAGATACGCAGTATTTT.

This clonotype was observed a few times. The CDR3 sequence: CSARDAGAGYEQYF. The DNA for the CDR3 is TGCAGTGCTAGAGATGCAGGGGCTGGCTACGAGCAGTACTTC. The V gene is TRBV20-1, the J gene TRBJ2-7; D possibly corresponds to TRBD1 (6 bases). Trimming cost V 0 bases and J 3 bases, with 12 bases left between them. The CDR3 is 14 residues long. Germline loops: CDR1 DFQATT, CDR2 SNEGSKA (reference sequence).

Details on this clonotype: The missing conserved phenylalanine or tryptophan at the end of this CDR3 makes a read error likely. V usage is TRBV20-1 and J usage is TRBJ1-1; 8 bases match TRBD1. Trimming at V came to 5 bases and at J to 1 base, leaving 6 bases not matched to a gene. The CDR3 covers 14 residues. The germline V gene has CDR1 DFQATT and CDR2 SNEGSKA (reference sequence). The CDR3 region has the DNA TGCAGTGCTCGACAGGGGATGGGGAACACTGAAGCTTTCTCT. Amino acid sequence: CSARQGMGNTEAFS.

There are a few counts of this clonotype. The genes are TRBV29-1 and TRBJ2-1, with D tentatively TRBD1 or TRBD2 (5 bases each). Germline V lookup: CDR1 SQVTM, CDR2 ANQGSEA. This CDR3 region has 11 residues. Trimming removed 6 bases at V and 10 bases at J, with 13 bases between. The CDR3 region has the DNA TGCAGCGTGAGGGGCGGGCCAGAGCAGTTCTTC. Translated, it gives CSVRGGPEQFF.

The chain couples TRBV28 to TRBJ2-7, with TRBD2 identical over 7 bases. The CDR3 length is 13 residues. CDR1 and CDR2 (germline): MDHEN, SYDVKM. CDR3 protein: CGVVTSRSYEQYF. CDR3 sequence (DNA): TGTGGGGTGGTGACTAGCCGGTCCTACGAGCAGTACTTC.

CDR3 coding DNA: TGTGCCAGTAAGGCGGGTCCTAATGAAAAACTGTTTTTT. The encoded protein is CASKAGPNEKLFF. The chain has TRBV19 and TRBJ1-4, with D hard to call. The germline V gene has CDR1 LNHDA and CDR2 SQIVND (reference sequence). V was cut by 7 bases and J by 3 bases, with 9 bases left in between. The CDR3 has 13 residues.

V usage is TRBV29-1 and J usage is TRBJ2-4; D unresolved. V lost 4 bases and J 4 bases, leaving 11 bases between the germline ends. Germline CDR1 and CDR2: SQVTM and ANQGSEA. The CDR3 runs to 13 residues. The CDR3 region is CSVVPEAKNIQYF. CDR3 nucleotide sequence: TGCAGCGTTGTTCCAGAAGCTAAAAACATTCAGTACTTC.

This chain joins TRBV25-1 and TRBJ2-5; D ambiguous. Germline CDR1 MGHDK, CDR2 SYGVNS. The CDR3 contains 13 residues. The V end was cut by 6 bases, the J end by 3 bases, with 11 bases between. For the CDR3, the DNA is TGTGCCAGCAGCGACTGGGGAAAAGAGACCCAGTACTTC. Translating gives CASSDWGKETQYF.

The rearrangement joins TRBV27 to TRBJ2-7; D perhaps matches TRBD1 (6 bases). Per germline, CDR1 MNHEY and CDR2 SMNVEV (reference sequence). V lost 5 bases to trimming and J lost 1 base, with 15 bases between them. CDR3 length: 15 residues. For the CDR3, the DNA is TGTGCCAGCAGTCCCACGGACAGCCTATCCTACGAGCAGTACTTC. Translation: CASSPTDSLSYEQYF.

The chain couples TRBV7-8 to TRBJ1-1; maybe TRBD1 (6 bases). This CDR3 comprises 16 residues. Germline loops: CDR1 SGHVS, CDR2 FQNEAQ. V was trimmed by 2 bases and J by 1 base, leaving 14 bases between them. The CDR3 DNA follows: TGTGCCAGCAGCTTAAGGGATACAGGGAGGAACACTGAAGCTTTCTTT. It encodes CASSLRDTGRNTEAFF.

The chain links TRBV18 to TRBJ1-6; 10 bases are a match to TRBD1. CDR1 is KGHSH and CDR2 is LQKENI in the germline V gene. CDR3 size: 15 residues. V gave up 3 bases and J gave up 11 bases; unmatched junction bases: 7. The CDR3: CASSPQDRGLAPLHF. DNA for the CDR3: TGTGCCAGCTCACCTCAAGACAGGGGGCTAGCACCCCTCCACTTT.

CDR3 loop: CAISGGGRVNEQFF. The CDR3 bases are TGTGCCATCAGTGGAGGCGGGAGGGTCAATGAGCAGTTCTTC. The chain uses TRBV10-3 and TRBJ2-1, with TRBD2 identical over 9 bases. The CDR3 covers 14 residues. Germline CDR1 ENHRY, CDR2 SYGVKD. Germline trimming cut 4 bases from V and 6 bases from J; bases unmatched to any gene: 4.

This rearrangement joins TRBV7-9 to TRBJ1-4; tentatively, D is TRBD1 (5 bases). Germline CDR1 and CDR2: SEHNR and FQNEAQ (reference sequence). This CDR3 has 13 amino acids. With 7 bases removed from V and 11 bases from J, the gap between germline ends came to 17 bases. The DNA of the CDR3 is TGTGCCAGCACCCCCGGGGACCGCGAGAAACTGTTTTTT. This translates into CASTPGDREKLFF.

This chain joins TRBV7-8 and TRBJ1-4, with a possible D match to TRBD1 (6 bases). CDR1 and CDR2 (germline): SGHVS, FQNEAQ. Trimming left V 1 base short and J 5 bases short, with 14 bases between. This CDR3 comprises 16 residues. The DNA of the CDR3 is TGTGCCAGCAGCTTAGACAGGACAGCCAGAAATGAAAAACTGTTTTTT. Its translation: CASSLDRTARNEKLFF. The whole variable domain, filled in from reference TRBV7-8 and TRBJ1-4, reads GAGVSQSPRYKVAKRGQDVALRCDPISGHVSLFWYQQALGQGPEFLTYFQNEAQLDKSGLPSDRFFAERPEGSVSTLKIQRTQQEDSAVYLCASSLDRTARNEKLFFGSGTQLSVL.

CDR3 amino acids: CASSFRLTGNEQFF. The CDR3 nucleotides are TGTGCCAGCAGCTTTAGGCTTACTGGAAATGAGCAGTTCTTC. The chain links TRBV7-2 to TRBJ2-1; no firm D call. CDR3 length: 14 amino acids. From germline, CDR1 is SGHTA and CDR2 FQGNSA. Trimming pared 3 bases from V and 7 bases from J, leaving 13 bases between.

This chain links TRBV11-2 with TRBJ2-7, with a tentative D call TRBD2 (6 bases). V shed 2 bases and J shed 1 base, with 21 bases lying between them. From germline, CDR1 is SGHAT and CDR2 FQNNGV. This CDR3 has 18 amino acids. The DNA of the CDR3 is TGTGCCAGCAGCTTATCAAGCAGTCGGAGGGTCCCTTCCTACGAGCAGTACTTC. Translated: CASSLSSSRRVPSYEQYF.

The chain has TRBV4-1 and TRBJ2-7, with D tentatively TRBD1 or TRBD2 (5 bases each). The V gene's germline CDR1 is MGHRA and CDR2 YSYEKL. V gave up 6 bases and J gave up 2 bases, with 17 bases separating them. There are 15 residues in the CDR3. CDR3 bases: TGCGCCAGCAGTACCCCGTGGGGGAGAACCTACGAGCAGTACTTC. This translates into CASSTPWGRTYEQYF.

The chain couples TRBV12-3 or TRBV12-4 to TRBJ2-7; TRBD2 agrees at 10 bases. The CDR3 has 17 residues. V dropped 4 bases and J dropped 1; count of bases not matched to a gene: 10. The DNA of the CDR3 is TGTGCCAGCAGTTCCGCGGGGATACTAGCGGGATCCTACGAGCAGTACTTC. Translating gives CASSSAGILAGSYEQYF.

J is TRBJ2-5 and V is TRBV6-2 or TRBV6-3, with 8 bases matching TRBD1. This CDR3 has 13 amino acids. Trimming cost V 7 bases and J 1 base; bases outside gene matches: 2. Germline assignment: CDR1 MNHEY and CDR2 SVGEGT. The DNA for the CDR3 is TGTGCCAGCAATGGACAGGGCCAAGAGACCCAGTACTTC. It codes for CASNGQGQETQYF.